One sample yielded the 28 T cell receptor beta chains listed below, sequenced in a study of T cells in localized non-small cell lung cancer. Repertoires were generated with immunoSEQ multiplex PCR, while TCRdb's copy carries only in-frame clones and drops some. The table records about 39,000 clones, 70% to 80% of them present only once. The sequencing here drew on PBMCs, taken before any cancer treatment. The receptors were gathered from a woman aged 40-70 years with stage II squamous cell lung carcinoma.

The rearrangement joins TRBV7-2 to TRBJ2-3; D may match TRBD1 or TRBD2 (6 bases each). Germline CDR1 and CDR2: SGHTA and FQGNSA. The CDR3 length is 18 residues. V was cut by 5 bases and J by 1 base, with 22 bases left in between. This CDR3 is CASSRIGGGTSGTDTQYF. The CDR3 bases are TGTGCCAGCAGCCGTATTGGAGGGGGTACCTCCGGCACAGATACGCAGTATTTT.

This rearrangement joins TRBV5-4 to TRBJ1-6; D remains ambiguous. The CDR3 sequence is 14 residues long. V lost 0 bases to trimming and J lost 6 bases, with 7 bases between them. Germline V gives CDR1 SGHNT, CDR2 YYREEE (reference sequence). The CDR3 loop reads CASSLAGINSPLHF. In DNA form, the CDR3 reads TGTGCCAGCAGCTTGGCGGGGATTAATTCACCCCTCCACTTT.

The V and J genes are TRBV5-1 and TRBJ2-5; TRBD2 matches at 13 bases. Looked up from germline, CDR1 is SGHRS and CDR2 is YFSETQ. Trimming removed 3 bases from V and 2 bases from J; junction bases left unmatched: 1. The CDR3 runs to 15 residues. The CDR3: CASSWGLAGQETQYF. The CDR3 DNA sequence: TGCGCCAGCAGCTGGGGACTAGCGGGACAAGAGACCCAGTACTTC.

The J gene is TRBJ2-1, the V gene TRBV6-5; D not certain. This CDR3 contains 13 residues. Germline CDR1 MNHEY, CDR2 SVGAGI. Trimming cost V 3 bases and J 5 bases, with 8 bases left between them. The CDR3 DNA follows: TGTGCCAGCAGTTATCAACTGGACAATGAGCAGTTCTTC. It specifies CASSYQLDNEQFF.

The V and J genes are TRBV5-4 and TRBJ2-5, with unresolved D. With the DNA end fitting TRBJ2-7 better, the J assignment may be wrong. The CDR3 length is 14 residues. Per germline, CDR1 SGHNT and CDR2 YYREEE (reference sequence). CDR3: CASSLEASSYEQYF. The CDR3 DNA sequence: TGTGCCAGCAGCTTGGAAGCCAGCTCCTACGAGCAGTACTTC.

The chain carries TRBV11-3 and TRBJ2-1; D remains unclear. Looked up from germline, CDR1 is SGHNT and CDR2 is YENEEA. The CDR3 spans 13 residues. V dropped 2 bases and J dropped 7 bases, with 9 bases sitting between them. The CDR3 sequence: CASSLSLVNEQFF. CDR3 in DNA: TGTGCCAGCAGCTTATCATTGGTAAATGAGCAGTTCTTC.

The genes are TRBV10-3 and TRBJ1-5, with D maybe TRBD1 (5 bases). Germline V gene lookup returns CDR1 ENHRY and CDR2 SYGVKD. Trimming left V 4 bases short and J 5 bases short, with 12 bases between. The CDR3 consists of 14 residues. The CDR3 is CAISGKLGDQPQHF. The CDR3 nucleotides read TGTGCCATCAGTGGGAAGTTGGGGGATCAGCCCCAGCATTTT.

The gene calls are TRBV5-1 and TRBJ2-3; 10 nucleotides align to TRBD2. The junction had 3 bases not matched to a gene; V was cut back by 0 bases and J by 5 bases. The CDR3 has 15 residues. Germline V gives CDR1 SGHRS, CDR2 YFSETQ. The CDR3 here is CASSLASGGVDTQYF. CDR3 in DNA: TGCGCCAGCAGCTTGGCCAGCGGGGGGGTAGATACGCAGTATTTT.

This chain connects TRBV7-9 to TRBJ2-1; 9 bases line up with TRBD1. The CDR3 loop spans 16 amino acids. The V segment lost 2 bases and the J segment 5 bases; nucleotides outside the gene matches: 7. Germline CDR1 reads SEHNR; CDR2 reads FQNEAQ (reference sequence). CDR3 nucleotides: TGTGCCAGCAGCTTAAGCATAGGACAGGGGAACAATGAGCAGTTCTTC. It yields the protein CASSLSIGQGNNEQFF.

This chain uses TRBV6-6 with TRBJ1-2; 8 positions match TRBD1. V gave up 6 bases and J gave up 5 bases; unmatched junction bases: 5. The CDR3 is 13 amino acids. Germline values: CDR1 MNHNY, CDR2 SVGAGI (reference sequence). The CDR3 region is CASSPDRGYGYTF. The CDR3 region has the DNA TGTGCCAGCAGCCCCGACAGGGGATATGGCTACACCTTC.

The CDR3 DNA reads as TGTGCCAGTAGCCCCCGGCTCGGACAGGTGGGTTGGGAGACCCAGTACTTC. Translated, it gives CASSPRLGQVGWETQYF. The chain employs TRBV19 and TRBJ2-5; 7 bases line up with TRBD1. J lost 5 bases, V lost 6 bases, and 18 bases had no gene match. This CDR3 contains 17 residues. Germline CDR1 is LNHDA and CDR2 is SQIVND (reference sequence). The full variable domain, completed using reference TRBV19 and TRBJ2-5, is DGGITQSPKYLFRKEGQNVTLSCEQNLNHDAMYWYRQDPGQGLRLIYYSQIVNDFQKGDIAEGYSVSREKKESFPLTVTSAQKNPTAFYLCASSPRLGQVGWETQYFGPGTRLLVL.

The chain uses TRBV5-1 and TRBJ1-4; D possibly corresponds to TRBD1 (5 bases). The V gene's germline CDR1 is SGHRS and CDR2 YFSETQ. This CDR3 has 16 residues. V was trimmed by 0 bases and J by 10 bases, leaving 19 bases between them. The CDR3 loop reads CASSLAGTVGSAKLFF. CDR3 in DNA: TGCGCCAGCAGCTTGGCCGGGACCGTCGGTTCGGCAAAACTGTTTTTT. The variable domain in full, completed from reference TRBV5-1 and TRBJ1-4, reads KAGVTQTPRYLIKTRGQQVTLSCSPISGHRSVSWYQQTPGQGLQFLFEYFSETQRNKGNFPGRFSGRQFSNSRSEMNVSTLELGDSALYLCASSLAGTVGSAKLFFGSGTQLSVL.

CDR3 protein: CASSRQGPLSYNEQFF. DNA for the CDR3: TGTGCCAGCAGCCGGCAGGGGCCCTTATCCTACAATGAGCAGTTCTTC. This chain joins TRBV7-8 and TRBJ2-1; weak D call: TRBD1 (6 bases). V gave up 5 bases and J gave up 1 base, with 15 bases separating them. The CDR3 contains 16 residues. Germline V lookup: CDR1 SGHVS, CDR2 FQNEAQ.

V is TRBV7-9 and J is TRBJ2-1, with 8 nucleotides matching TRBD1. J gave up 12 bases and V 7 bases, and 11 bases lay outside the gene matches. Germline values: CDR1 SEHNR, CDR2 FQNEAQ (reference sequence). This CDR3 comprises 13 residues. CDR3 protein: CASNDITGTGQFF. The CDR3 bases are TGTGCCAGCAACGACATAACGGGGACAGGGCAGTTCTTC.

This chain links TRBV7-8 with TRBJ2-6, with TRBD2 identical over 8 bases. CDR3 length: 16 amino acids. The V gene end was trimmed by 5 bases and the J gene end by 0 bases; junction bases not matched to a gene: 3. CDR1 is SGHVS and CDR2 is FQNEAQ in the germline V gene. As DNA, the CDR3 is TGTGCCAGCAGCCCGGGGGGGATCTCTGGGGCCAACGTCCTGACTTTC. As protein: CASSPGGISGANVLTF.

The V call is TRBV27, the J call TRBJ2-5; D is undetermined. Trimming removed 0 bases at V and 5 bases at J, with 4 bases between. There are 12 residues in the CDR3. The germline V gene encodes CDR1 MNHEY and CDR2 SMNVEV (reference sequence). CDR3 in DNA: TGTGCCAGCAGTTTATCGAGGGAGACCCAGTACTTC. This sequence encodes CASSLSRETQYF.

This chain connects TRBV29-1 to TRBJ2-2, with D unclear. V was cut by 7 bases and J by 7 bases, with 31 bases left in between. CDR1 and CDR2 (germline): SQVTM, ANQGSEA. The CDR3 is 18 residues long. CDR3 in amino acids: CSGTKSISGPRTGGELFF. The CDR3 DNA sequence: TGCAGCGGGACGAAGAGTATATCTGGGCCCAGGACGGGCGGGGAGCTGTTTTTT.

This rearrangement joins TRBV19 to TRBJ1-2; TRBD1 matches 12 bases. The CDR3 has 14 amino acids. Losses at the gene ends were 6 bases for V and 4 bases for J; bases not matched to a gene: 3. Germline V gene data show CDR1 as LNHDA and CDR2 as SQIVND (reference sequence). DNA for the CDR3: TGTGCCAGTAGCCCGGGACAGGGGGCCTATGGCTACACCTTC. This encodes CASSPGQGAYGYTF.

For the CDR3, the DNA is TGTGCCAGCAGCGCCGACGGGGCCAACGTCCTGACTTTC. Encoded protein: CASSADGANVLTF. The V and J genes are TRBV27 and TRBJ2-6, with D unresolved. The germline V and J ends were trimmed by 6 bases and 4 bases, with 7 bases remaining between them. CDR3 length equals 13 residues. Germline CDR1 MNHEY, CDR2 SMNVEV (reference sequence).

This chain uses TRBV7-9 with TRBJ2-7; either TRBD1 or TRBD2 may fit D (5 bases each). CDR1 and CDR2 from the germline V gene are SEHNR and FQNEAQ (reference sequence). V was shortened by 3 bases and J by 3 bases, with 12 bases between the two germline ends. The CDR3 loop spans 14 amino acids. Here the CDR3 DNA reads TGTGCCAGCAGCTTCAGGGAGAGGGTCTACGAGCAGTACTTC. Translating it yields CASSFRERVYEQYF.

In DNA form, the CDR3 reads TGTGCCAGCAAACCTACAGGGAACGGTAATCCAGTCGATGAGCAGTTCTTC. Amino acid sequence: CASKPTGNGNPVDEQFF. The chain couples TRBV27 to TRBJ2-1, with D perhaps TRBD1 (6 bases). The CDR3 sequence is 17 residues long. Germline values: CDR1 MNHEY, CDR2 SMNVEV (reference sequence). V lost 7 bases to trimming and J lost 8 bases, with 27 bases between them.

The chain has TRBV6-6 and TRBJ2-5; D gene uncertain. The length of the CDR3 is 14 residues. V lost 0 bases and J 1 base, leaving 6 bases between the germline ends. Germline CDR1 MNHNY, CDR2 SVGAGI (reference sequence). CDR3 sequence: CASSYSRGQETQYF. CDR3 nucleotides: TGTGCCAGCAGTTACTCGAGAGGCCAAGAGACCCAGTACTTC.

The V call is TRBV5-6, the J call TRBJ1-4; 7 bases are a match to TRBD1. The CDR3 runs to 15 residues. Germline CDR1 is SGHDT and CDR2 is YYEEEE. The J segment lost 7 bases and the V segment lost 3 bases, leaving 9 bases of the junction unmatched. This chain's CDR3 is CASSSGGWTGEKLFF. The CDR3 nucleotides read TGTGCCAGCAGCTCAGGAGGCTGGACAGGTGAAAAACTGTTTTTT.

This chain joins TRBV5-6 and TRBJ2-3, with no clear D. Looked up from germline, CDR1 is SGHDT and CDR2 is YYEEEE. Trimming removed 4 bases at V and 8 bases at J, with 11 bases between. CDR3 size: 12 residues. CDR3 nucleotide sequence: TGTGCCAGCAGCCCCTCCGTTGGTACGCAGTATTTT. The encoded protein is CASSPSVGTQYF.

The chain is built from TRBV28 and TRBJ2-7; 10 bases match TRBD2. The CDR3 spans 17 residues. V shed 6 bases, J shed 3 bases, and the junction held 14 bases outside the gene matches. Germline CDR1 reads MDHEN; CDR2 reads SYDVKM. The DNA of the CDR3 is TGTGCCAGCAGGAAGGGGGTAGCGGGAGGATATCTCTACGAGCAGTACTTC. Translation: CASRKGVAGGYLYEQYF.

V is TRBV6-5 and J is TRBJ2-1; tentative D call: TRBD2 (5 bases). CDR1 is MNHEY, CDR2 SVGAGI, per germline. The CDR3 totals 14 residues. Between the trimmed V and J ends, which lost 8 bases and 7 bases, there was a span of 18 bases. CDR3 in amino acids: CASGEVARENEQFF. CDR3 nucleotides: TGTGCCAGCGGAGAGGTAGCGAGAGAGAATGAGCAGTTCTTC.

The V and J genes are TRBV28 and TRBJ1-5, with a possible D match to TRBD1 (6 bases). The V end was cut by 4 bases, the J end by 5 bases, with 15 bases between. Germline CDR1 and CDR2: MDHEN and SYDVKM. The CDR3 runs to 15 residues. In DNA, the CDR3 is TGTGCCAGCAGTTCGGAACAGGGACGGCATCAGCCCCAGCATTTT. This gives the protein CASSSEQGRHQPQHF.

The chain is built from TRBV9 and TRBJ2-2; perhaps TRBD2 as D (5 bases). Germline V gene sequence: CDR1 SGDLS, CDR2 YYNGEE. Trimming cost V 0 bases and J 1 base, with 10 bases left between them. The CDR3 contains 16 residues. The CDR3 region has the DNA TGTGCCAGCAGCGTAGGGAGCGGACTGAACACCGGGGAGCTGTTTTTT. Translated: CASSVGSGLNTGELFF.